This T cell receptor beta chain was captured by sequencing in a study of T cell responses to AZD1222 COVID-19 vaccine. Study background: Analyses pooled second doses at about 4 or about 12 weeks.

The CDR3 is 16 residues long. Looked up from germline, CDR1 is SGHTA and CDR2 is FQGNSA. V trimming: 4 bases; J trimming: 4 bases; junction bases outside the gene matches: 12. General study results and limits: It should be noted that donors were predominantly white British and more often female, and clonal diversity was possibly underestimated.

A remark on this clone: Its antigen is currently unknown.

Method: immunoSEQ multiplex PCR; TCRdb's copy keeps in-frame clones and lacks some. The sample has roughly 91,000 clones, roughly 90% seen once; the top ten hold 2.2%. The sequenced sample was peripheral blood, obtained on day 0 of AZD1222 vaccination. The TCR comes from an adult in good health. This sequence joins TRBV7-2 and TRBJ2-5; 7 bases map to TRBD1. This CDR3 is CASSSTGTAKGETQYF. CDR3 bases: TGTGCCAGCAGCTCCACCGGGACAGCGAAAGGAGAGACCCAGTACTTC. The whole variable domain, filled in from reference TRBV7-2 and TRBJ2-5, reads GAGVSQSPSNKVTEKGKDVELRCDPISGHTALYWYRQSLGQGLEFLIYFQGNSAPDKSGLPSDRFSAERTGGSVSTLTIQRTQQEDSAVYLCASSSTGTAKGETQYFGPGTRLLVL.